The T cell receptor beta chain described here comes from a study of T cell repertoires in cytomegalovirus infection. TCRdb called the reads again in MiXCR, with one record for every CDR3 protein. The repertoire consists of approximately 390,000 distinct CDR3 sequences, with about 35% occurring once and the leading ten covering approximately 15%. CDR1 SGHTA and CDR2 FQGNSA come from the germline V gene. J gave up 3 bases and V 5 bases, and 9 bases lay outside the gene matches. The CDR3 covers 15 residues. Notes on this clonotype: The antigen is not known.

The chain carries TRBV7-2 and TRBJ2-7, with 8 bases aligning to TRBD1. This sequence was found in a human donor in good health (CMV status not recorded). Some clones in this sample may be carry-over from other donors' samples. The input for sequencing was cultured PBMCs, taken from culture after CMV antigen stimulation. CDR3 in DNA: TGTGCCAGCAGCGGGCGGGACAGGACTAACTACGAGCAGTACTTC. This encodes CASSGRDRTNYEQYF.